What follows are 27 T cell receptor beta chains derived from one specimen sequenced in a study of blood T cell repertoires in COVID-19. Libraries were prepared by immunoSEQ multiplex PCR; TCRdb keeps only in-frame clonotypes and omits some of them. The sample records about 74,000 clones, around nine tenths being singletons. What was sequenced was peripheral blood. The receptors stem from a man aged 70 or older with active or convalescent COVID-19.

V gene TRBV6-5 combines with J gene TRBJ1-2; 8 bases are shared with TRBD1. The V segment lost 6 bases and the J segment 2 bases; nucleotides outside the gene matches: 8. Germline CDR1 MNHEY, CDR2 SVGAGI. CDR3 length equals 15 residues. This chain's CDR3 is CASRLGQESNYGYTF. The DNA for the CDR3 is TGTGCCAGCAGATTGGGACAGGAGTCCAACTATGGCTACACCTTC.

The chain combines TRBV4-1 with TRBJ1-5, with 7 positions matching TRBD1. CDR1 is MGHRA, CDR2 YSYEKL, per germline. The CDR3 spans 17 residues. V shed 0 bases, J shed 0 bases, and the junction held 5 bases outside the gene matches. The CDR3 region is CASSQDWDSYSNQPQHF. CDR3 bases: TGCGCCAGCAGCCAAGATTGGGACAGCTATAGCAATCAGCCCCAGCATTTT.

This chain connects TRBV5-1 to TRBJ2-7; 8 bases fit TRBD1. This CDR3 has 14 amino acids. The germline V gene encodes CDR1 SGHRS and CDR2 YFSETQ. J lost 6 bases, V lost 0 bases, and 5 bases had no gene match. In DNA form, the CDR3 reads TGCGCCAGCAGCTTGGGCCAGGGGGCTCGCGAGCAGTACTTC. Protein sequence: CASSLGQGAREQYF.

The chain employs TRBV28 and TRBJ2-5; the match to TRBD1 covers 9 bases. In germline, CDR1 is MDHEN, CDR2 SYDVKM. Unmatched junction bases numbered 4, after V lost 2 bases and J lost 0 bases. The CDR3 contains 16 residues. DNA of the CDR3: TGTGCCAGCAGTTTAGGGACAGGGAGGAACCAAGAGACCCAGTACTTC. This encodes CASSLGTGRNQETQYF.

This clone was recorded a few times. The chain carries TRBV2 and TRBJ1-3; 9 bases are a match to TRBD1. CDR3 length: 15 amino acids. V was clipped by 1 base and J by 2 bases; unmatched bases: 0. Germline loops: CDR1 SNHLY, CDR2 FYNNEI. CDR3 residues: CASSEGTGAGNTIYF. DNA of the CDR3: TGTGCCAGCAGTGAAGGGACAGGGGCTGGAAACACCATATATTTT.

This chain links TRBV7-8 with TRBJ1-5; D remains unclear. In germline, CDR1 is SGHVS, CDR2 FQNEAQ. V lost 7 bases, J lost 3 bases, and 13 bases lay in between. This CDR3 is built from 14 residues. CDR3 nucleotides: TGTGCCAGCACCACCGGGAGGATCAATCAGCCCCAGCATTTT. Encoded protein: CASTTGRINQPQHF.

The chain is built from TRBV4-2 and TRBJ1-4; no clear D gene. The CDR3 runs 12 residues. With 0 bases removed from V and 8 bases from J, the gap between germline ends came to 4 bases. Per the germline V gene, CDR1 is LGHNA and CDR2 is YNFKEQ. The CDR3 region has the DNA TGTGCCAGCAGCCAAGACAGGGAAAAACTGTTTTTT. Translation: CASSQDREKLFF.

CDR3 residues: CASSIASQGYNSPLHF. CDR3 DNA sequence: TGTGCCAGTAGTATCGCGAGCCAGGGATATAATTCACCCCTCCACTTT. This chain uses TRBV19 with TRBJ1-6; possible D gene TRBD1, 5 bases. Per germline, CDR1 LNHDA and CDR2 SQIVND (reference sequence). The CDR3 runs 16 residues. Trimming cost V 3 bases and J 4 bases, with 13 bases left between them.

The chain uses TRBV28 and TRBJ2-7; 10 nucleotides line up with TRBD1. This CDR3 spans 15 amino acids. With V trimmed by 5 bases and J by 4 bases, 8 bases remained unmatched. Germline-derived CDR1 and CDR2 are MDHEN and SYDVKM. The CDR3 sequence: CASSPPTGGTYEQYF. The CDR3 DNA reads TGTGCCAGCAGTCCGCCGACAGGGGGCACGTACGAGCAGTACTTC.

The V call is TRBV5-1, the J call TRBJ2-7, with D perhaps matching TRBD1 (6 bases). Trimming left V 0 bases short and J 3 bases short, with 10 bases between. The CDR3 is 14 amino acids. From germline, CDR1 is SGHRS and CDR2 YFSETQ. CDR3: CASSLDAQGYEQYF. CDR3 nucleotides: TGCGCCAGCAGCTTGGATGCACAGGGCTACGAGCAGTACTTC. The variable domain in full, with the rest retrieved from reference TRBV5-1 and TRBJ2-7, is KAGVTQTPRYLIKTRGQQVTLSCSPISGHRSVSWYQQTPGQGLQFLFEYFSETQRNKGNFPGRFSGRQFSNSRSEMNVSTLELGDSALYLCASSLDAQGYEQYFGPGTRLTVT.

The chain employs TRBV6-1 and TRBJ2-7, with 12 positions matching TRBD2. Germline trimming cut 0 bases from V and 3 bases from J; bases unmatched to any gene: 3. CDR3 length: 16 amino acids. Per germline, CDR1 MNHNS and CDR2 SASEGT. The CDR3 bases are TGTGCCAGCAGTGAAGCTGGGGGACTAGCGGGCTACGAGCAGTACTTC. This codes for CASSEAGGLAGYEQYF.

CDR3 residues: CSVVWWGVRGTYQETQYF. The CDR3 DNA reads TGCAGCGTTGTTTGGTGGGGTGTGCGGGGAACGTACCAAGAGACCCAGTACTTC. The chain joins TRBV29-1 to TRBJ2-5, with TRBD2 as a possible D gene (6 bases). The V gene's germline CDR1 is SQVTM and CDR2 ANQGSEA. The CDR3 spans 18 residues. Deletions cut 4 bases from V and 0 bases from J, with 24 bases between.

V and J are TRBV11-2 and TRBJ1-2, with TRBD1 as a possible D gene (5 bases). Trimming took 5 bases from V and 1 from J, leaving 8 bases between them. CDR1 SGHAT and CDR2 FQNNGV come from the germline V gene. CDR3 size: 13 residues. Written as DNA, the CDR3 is TGTGCCAGCAGCGCACAGGTTAACTATGGCTACACCTTC. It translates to CASSAQVNYGYTF.

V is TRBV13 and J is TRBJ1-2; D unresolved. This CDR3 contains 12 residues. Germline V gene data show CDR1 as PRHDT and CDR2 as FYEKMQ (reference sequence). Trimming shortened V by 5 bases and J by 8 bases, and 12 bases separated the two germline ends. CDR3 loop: CASSLSGGGYTF. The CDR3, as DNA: TGTGCCAGCAGCCTAAGCGGAGGAGGCTACACCTTC. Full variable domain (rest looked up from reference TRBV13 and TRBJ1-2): AAGVIQSPRHLIKEKRETATLKCYPIPRHDTVYWYQQGPGQDPQFLISFYEKMQSDKGSIPDRFSAQQFSDYHSELNMSSLELGDSALYFCASSLSGGGYTFGSGTRLTVV.

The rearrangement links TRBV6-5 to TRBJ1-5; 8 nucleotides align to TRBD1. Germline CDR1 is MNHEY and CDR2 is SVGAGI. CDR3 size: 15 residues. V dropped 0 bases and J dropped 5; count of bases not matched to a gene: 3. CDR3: CASSYSRDRYQPQHF. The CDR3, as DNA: TGTGCCAGCAGTTACTCGAGGGACAGGTATCAGCCCCAGCATTTT.

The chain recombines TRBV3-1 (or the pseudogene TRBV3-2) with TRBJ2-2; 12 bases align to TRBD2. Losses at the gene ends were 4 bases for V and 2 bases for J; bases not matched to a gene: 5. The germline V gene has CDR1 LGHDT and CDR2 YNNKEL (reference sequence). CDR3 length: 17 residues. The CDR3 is CASSRWTSGVNTGELFF. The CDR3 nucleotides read TGTGCCAGCAGCCGATGGACTAGCGGGGTAAACACCGGGGAGCTGTTTTTT.

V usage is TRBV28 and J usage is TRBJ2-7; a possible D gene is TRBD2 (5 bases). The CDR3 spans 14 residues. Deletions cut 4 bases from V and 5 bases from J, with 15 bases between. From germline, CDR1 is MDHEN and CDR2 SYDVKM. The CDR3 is CASSYTNGIHEQYF. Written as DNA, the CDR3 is TGTGCCAGCAGTTATACCAACGGGATCCACGAGCAGTACTTC.

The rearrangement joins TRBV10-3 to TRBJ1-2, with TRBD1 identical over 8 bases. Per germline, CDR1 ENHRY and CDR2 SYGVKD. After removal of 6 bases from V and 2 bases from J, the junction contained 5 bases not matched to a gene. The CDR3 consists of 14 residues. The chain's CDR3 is CAISTDRGNYGYTF. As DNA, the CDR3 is TGTGCCATCAGCACTGACAGGGGCAACTATGGCTACACCTTC.

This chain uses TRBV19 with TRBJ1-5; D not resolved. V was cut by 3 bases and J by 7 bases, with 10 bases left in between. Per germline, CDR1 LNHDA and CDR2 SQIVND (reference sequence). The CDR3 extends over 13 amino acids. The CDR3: CASSMGIDQPQHF. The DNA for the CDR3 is TGTGCCAGTAGTATGGGCATCGACCAGCCCCAGCATTTT.

CDR3 amino acids: CASSVKLDGPNEQFF. For the CDR3, the DNA is TGTGCCAGCAGCGTAAAGTTGGATGGGCCGAATGAGCAGTTCTTC. The chain recombines TRBV9 with TRBJ2-1; D unresolved. The germline gives CDR1 SGDLS, CDR2 YYNGEE. The V and J ends lost 1 base and 7 bases respectively, with 15 bases between them. There are 15 residues in the CDR3.

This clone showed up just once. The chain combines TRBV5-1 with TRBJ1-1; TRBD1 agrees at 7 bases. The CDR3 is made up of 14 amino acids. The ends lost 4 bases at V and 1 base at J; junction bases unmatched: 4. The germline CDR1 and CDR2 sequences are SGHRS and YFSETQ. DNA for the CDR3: TGCGCCAGCAGCGTACGACAGGGGAACACTGAAGCTTTCTTT. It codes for CASSVRQGNTEAFF.

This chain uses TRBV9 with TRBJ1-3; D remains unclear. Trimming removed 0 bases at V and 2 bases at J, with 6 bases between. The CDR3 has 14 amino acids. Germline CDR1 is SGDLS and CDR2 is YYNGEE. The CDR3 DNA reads TGTGCCAGCAGCGTAGGACAACCTGGAAACACCATATATTTT. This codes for CASSVGQPGNTIYF.

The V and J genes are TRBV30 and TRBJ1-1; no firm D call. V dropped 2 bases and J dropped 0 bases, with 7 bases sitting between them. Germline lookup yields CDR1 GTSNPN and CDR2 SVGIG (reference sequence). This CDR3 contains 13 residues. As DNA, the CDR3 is TGTGCCTGGAGTACCCAGGTGAACACTGAAGCTTTCTTT. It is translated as CAWSTQVNTEAFF.

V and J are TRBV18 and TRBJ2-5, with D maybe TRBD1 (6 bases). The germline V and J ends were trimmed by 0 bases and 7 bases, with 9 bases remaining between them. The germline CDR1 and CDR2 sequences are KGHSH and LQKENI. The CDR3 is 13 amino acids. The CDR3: CASSPPQGWTQYF. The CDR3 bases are TGTGCCAGCTCACCACCCCAGGGGTGGACCCAGTACTTC.

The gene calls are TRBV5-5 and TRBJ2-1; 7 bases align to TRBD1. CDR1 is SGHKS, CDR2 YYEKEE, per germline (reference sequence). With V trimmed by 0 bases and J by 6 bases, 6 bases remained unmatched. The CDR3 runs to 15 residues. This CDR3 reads CASSLEQGLFNEQFF. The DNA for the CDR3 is TGTGCCAGCAGCTTGGAACAGGGGCTTTTCAATGAGCAGTTCTTC. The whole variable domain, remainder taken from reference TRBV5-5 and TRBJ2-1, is DAGVTQSPTHLIKTRGQQVTLRCSPISGHKSVSWYQQVLGQGPQFIFQYYEKEERGRGNFPDRFSARQFPNYSSELNVNALLLGDSALYLCASSLEQGLFNEQFFGPGTRLTVL.

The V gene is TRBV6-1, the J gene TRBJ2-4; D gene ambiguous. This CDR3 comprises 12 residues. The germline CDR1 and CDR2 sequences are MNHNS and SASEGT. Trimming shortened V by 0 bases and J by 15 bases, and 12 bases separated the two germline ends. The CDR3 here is CASSEALRLPYF. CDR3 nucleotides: TGTGCCAGCAGTGAAGCGCTCAGATTACCGTACTTC.

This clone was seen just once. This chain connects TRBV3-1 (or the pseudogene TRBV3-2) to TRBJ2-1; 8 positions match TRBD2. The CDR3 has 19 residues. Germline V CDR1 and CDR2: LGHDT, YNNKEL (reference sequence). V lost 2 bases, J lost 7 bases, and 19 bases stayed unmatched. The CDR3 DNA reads TGTGCCAGCAGCCAACCTTCGGGACTAGGACTCAGCCCCAGGAATGAGCAGTTCTTC. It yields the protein CASSQPSGLGLSPRNEQFF.